These 4 T cell receptor beta chains share one sample of origin, sequenced in a study of blood T cells in healthy people across ages. A second roughly 7 to 11 cycle PCR used barcoded and J-beta primers. MiXCR, run by TCRdb on the 5' RACE reads, gives a single entry per CDR3 protein. The sample includes hundreds of thousands of distinct CDR3 sequences, over 40% of them seen just once. The sample comprised blood. These TCRs come from a woman older than 75 in good health.

Comment on this clonotype: A much larger clone lies one base from this, so it may be a read error. The chain links TRBV6-2 or TRBV6-3 to TRBJ2-1, with 9 bases fitting TRBD2. CDR3 length: 16 amino acids. V trimming: 6 bases; J trimming: 1 base; junction bases outside the gene matches: 7. Germline V CDR1 and CDR2: MNHEY, SVGEGT. CDR3 residues: CASRFSGGVSYNEQFF. The DNA for the CDR3 is TGTGCCAGCAGATTTAGCGGGGGTGTATCCTACAATGAGCAGTTCTTC.

The table lists this clonotype with a few counts. The J gene is TRBJ2-1, the V gene TRBV29-1; 7 bases fit TRBD1. The CDR3 runs to 14 residues. Unmatched junction bases numbered 10, after V lost 8 bases and J lost 3 bases. The germline gives CDR1 SQVTM, CDR2 ANQGSEA. CDR3 sequence: CSSPRDSYYNEQFF. The CDR3 DNA is TGCAGCTCACCGAGGGACAGTTACTACAATGAGCAGTTCTTC.

This clonotype was seen at least ten times. This chain connects TRBV30 to TRBJ2-1, with 7 bases lining up with TRBD2. The CDR3 covers 12 residues. Losses at the gene ends were 4 bases for V and 4 bases for J; bases not matched to a gene: 1. Looked up from germline, CDR1 is GTSNPN and CDR2 is SVGIG (reference sequence). The CDR3 sequence is CAWTSGYNEQFF. As DNA, the CDR3 is TGTGCCTGGACTAGCGGATACAATGAGCAGTTCTTC.

This sequence joins TRBV20-1 and TRBJ2-3; the D is unclear. CDR3 length equals 15 residues. CDR1 and CDR2 (germline): DFQATT, SNEGSKA (reference sequence). The V gene lost 6 bases and the J gene lost 2 bases, with 18 bases spanning the gap. The CDR3 sequence is CSALEGIGNTDTQYF. In nucleotides, the CDR3 is TGCAGTGCCCTGGAAGGTATTGGTAACACAGATACGCAGTATTTT.